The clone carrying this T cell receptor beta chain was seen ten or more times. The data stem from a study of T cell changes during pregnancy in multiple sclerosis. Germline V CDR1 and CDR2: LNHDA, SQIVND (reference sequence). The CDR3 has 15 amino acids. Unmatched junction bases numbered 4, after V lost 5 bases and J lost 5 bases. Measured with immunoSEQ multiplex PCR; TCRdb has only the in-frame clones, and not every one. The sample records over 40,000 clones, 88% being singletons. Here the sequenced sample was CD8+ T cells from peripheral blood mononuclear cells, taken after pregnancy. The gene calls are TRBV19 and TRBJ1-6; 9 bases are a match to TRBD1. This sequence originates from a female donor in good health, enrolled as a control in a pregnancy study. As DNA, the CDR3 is TGTGCCAGTAGTTCCCGGGACAGGGATAATTCACCCCTCCACTTT. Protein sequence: CASSSRDRDNSPLHF.